This TCR beta chain was identified in a study of CD8+ T cells in alopecia areata. Study-level information: The drug, oral tofacitinib, was given to treated patients at 5 to 10 mg twice daily. Severity was scored as percentage of affected scalp area in treated patients.

This CDR3 is built from 14 residues. V shed 3 bases and J shed 3 bases, with 10 bases lying between them. Looked up from germline, CDR1 is SGHTS and CDR2 is YDEGEE. Treatment here: oral pan-JAK inhibitor, 5-10 mg twice daily. Lesional scalp punch biopsies and peripheral blood came from alopecia areata patients. This clone showed up just once. Investigators isolated RNA and reverse transcribed it into cDNA to act as the sequencing template. TCRdb's table, derived via immunoSEQ multiplex PCR, lists solely in-frame clones and lacks some. In the table there are some 42,000 clones, roughly 92% of which are singletons.

V and J are TRBV5-8 and TRBJ2-1; D assignment may be TRBD1 or TRBD2 (5 bases each). Source: CD8+ T cells sorted from blood, taken at week 24, from a patient treated with tofacitinib. The TCR sequence derives from a human donor with alopecia areata. The CDR3 nucleotides read TGTGCCAGCAGCTGGGGACGGAGCTACAATGAGCAGTTCTTC. Its protein is CASSWGRSYNEQFF.